This is a list of T cell receptor beta chains from one sample in a study of T-cell reconstitution after alpha-beta-depleted transplantation in children. TCRdb re-called the PCR reads through MiXCR, storing one row per CDR3 protein. In the table there are some 95,000 distinct CDR3 sequences, less than 25% of which are singletons. Material: PBMCs, obtained before TCRalphabeta/CD19-depleted stem cell transplant. The receptor source for this set is a boy aged 2 to 9 with acute lymphoblastic leukemia, due to receive a stem cell transplant. Each CDR3 is given with its conserved first and last residue. The D gene is left open where the match is weak. The listing skips clone size in some rows; elsewhere it reads once, few, many or a size class.

CDR3nt,CDR3aa,len,abundance,j_gene,d_gene,v_gene
TGCGCCAGCAGCCCCGTTAGCGGAGGGGCCAATTCAGATACGCAGTATTTT,CASSPVSGGANSDTQYF,17,few,TRBJ2-3,NA,TRBV5-1
TGTGCCAGCAGCCGAGCGGGCGGAGGATACGAGACCCAGTACTTC,CASSRAGGGYETQYF,15,few,TRBJ2-5,NA,TRBV11-2
TGCGCCAGCAGCCAAGTTCCAGGGAGAGAGACCCAGTACTTC,CASSQVPGRETQYF,14,few,TRBJ2-5,NA,TRBV4-3
TGTGCCAGCAGCCCCCATTTCGGGCTAAGGGGCGTTGACACTGAAGCTTTCTTT,CASSPHFGLRGVDTEAFF,18,NA,TRBJ1-1,NA,TRBV14
TGCGCCAGCAGCCAACAAAGCCTTCCCTCCTACGAGCAGTACTTC,CASSQQSLPSYEQYF,15,few,TRBJ2-7,NA,TRBV4-1
TGCGCCAGCAGCTTGGCCGGTCGCGCAGAGACCCAGTACTTC,CASSLAGRAETQYF,14,NA,TRBJ2-5,NA,TRBV5-1
TGTGCCAGCAGGGAGTTGTCTGGAAACACCATATATTTT,CASRELSGNTIYF,13,few,TRBJ1-3,NA,TRBV27
TGTGCCAGCTCCCAAGAAATGGGGCCCCCGAGCTCCTACGAGCAGTACTTC,CASSQEMGPPSSYEQYF,17,NA,TRBJ2-7,NA,TRBV3-1
TGTGCCAGCAGAGAAGGCGGGGAGCTGTTTTTT,CASREGGELFF,11,many,TRBJ2-2,NA,TRBV2
TGCAGTGCGGGGGGTTTCACAGATACGCAGTATTTT,CSAGGFTDTQYF,12,many,TRBJ2-3,NA,TRBV20-1